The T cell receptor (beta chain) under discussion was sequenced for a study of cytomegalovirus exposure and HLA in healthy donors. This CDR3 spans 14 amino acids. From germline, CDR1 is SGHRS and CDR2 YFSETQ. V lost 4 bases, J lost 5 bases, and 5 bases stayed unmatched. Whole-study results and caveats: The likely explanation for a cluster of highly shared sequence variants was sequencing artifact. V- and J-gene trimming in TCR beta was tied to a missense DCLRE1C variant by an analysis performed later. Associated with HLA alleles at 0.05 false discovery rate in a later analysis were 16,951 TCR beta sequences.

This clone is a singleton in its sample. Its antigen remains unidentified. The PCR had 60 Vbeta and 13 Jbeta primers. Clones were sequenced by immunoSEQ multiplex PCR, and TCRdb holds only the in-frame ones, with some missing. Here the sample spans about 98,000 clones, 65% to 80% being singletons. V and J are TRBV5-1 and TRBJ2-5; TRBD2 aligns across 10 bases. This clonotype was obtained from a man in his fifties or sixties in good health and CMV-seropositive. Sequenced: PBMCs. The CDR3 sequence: CASSPLAGGETQYF. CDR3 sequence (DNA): TGCGCCAGCAGCCCATTAGCGGGGGGCGAGACCCAGTACTTC.